One TCR beta chain is described in this entry. Its antigen is as yet unknown. This entry is derived from a study of immune cell composition in non-small cell lung cancer. Overall study findings and caveats: Squamous carcinomas (approximately 75%) more often had tumour-associated clones >0.5% than adenocarcinomas (roughly 33%).

The normal lung sample lay at least 3 cm, and maximally far, from the tumour. The CDR3 loop spans 13 amino acids. V lost 4 bases, J lost 7 bases, and 12 bases lay in between. Germline V lookup: CDR1 MNHNY, CDR2 SVGAGI (reference sequence). Assay: immunoSEQ multiplex PCR; the TCRdb copy retains only in-frame clones and omits some. Among a few thousand clones listed, 66% were seen once. The sample was non-adjacent lung tissue. The chain links TRBV6-6 to TRBJ2-3, with a possible D match to TRBD1 (5 bases). The source of this sequence is a human donor with non-small cell lung cancer. The CDR3 sequence is CASSSTTGYTQYF. CDR3 in DNA: TGTGCCAGCAGTTCTACTACAGGATATACGCAGTATTTT.